These 7 T cell receptor beta chains were sequenced from one sample in a study of cytomegalovirus exposure and HLA in healthy donors. A multiplex PCR was run with 60 Vbeta primers and 13 Jbeta primers. Here immunoSEQ multiplex PCR was the method, and the copy in TCRdb shows in-frame clones only, minus some. The sample carries over 70,000 clones, roughly 80% recorded once. Sequencing was performed on PBMCs. These receptors came from a man aged 50 or older in good health and CMV-seropositive.

This clone was picked up a small number of times. The chain links TRBV7-2 to TRBJ2-3; 11 positions match TRBD2. V shed 3 bases, J shed 4 bases, and the junction held 6 bases outside the gene matches. This CDR3 spans 16 amino acids. Germline lookup yields CDR1 SGHTA and CDR2 FQGNSA. CDR3 loop: CASSFRGSGGADTQYF. The CDR3 nucleotides are TGTGCCAGCAGCTTTAGGGGTAGCGGGGGGGCAGATACGCAGTATTTT.

This clone has only a few counts. V usage is TRBV2 and J usage is TRBJ1-6; D is possibly TRBD1 (6 bases). This CDR3 comprises 14 residues. Trimming cost V 7 bases and J 6 bases, with 13 bases left between them. Germline V gives CDR1 SNHLY, CDR2 FYNNEI. CDR3 loop: CASNQDRRNSPLHF. CDR3 sequence (DNA): TGTGCCAGCAACCAGGACAGACGTAATTCACCCCTCCACTTT.

The chain couples TRBV7-2 to TRBJ2-3, with 10 bases identical to TRBD2. CDR1 is SGHTA and CDR2 is FQGNSA in the germline V gene. The junction had 1 base not matched to a gene; V was cut back by 1 base and J by 3 bases. This CDR3 has 15 amino acids. This CDR3 reads CASSLVLAGTDTQYF. CDR3 DNA: TGTGCCAGCAGCTTAGTACTAGCGGGAACAGATACGCAGTATTTT.

V usage is TRBV19 and J usage is TRBJ2-7; possibly TRBD2 for D (5 bases). Germline loops: CDR1 LNHDA, CDR2 SQIVND (reference sequence). V lost 4 bases to trimming and J lost 2 bases, with 12 bases between them. CDR3 length: 14 amino acids. The CDR3 spells CASSTGSPTYEQYF. Written as DNA, the CDR3 is TGTGCCAGTAGTACGGGAAGCCCGACCTACGAGCAGTACTTC. The variable domain in full, with the rest retrieved from reference TRBV19 and TRBJ2-7, is DGGITQSPKYLFRKEGQNVTLSCEQNLNHDAMYWYRQDPGQGLRLIYYSQIVNDFQKGDIAEGYSVSREKKESFPLTVTSAQKNPTAFYLCASSTGSPTYEQYFGPGTRLTVT.

This clone was seen more than once but under ten times. The chain uses TRBV29-1 and TRBJ2-7; TRBD2 matches 8 bases. Trimming took 6 bases from V and 0 from J; bases not matched to a gene: 19. From germline, CDR1 is SQVTM and CDR2 ANQGSEA. The CDR3 contains 18 residues. The CDR3 here is CSVLPYSSPGGSSYEQYF. CDR3 DNA sequence: TGCAGCGTCCTTCCCTACTCTTCTCCGGGAGGGAGCTCCTACGAGCAGTACTTC.

This clone was observed a few times. The V gene is TRBV6-6, the J gene TRBJ2-1; 9 bases map to TRBD2. V was clipped by 6 bases and J by 6 bases; unmatched bases: 12. The CDR3 consists of 16 residues. Germline V lookup: CDR1 MNHNY, CDR2 SVGAGI (reference sequence). Here the CDR3 reads CASSNPSGRNLNEQFF. CDR3 nucleotide sequence: TGTGCCAGCAGCAATCCGAGCGGGAGGAACCTCAATGAGCAGTTCTTC.

The genes are TRBV5-1 and TRBJ1-2; the D gene is possibly TRBD1 (5 bases). V lost 4 bases and J lost 8, with 15 bases in between. The CDR3 has 13 amino acids. Germline CDR1 reads SGHRS; CDR2 reads YFSETQ. The CDR3: CASSPSGADGYTF. As DNA, the CDR3 is TGCGCCAGCAGCCCGAGCGGGGCCGACGGCTACACCTTC.